This TCR beta chain came from a study of blood T cell repertoires in COVID-19. The assay was immunoSEQ multiplex PCR, and TCRdb's table has in-frame clones only and misses some. The sample lists about 240,000 clones; about four fifths were seen once. Per germline, CDR1 SNHLY and CDR2 FYNNEI. CDR3 length equals 12 residues. The germline V and J ends were trimmed by 6 bases and 5 bases, with 10 bases remaining between them. This chain uses TRBV2 with TRBJ2-5, with a tentative D call TRBD2 (5 bases). The sequencing sample was made of peripheral blood. This sequence was found in a woman older than 75 with COVID-19, enrolled during active disease. The CDR3 sequence: CASSQTGETQYF. CDR3 nucleotide sequence: TGTGCCAGCAGCCAAACGGGGGAGACCCAGTACTTC.